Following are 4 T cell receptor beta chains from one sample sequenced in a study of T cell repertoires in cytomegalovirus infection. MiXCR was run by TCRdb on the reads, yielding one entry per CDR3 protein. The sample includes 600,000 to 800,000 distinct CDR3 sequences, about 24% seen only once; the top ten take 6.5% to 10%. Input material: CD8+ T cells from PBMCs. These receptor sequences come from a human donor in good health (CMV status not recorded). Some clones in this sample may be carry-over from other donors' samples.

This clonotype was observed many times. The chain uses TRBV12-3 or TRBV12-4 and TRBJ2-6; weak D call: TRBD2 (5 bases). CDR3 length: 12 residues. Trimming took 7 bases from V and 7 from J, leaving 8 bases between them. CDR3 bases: TGTGCCAGCACCGGGATCGCCAACGTCCTGACTTTC. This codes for CASTGIANVLTF.

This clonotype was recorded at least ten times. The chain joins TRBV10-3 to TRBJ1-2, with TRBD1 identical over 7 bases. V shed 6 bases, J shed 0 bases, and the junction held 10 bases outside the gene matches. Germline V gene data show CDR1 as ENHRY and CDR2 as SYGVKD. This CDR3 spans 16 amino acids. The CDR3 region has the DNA TGTGCCATCAGGACCTCAACAGGGGTCTCTAACTATGGCTACACCTTC. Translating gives CAIRTSTGVSNYGYTF.

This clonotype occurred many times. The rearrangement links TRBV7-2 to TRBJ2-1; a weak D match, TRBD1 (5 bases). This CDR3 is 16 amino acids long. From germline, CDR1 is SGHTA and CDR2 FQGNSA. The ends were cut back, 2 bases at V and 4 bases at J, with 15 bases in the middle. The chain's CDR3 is CASSLSGSLAYNEQFF. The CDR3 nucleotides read TGTGCCAGCAGCTTATCAGGGTCCCTTGCGTACAATGAGCAGTTCTTC. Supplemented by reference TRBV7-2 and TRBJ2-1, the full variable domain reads GAGVSQSPSNKVTEKGKDVELRCDPISGHTALYWYRQSLGQGLEFLIYFQGNSAPDKSGLPSDRFSAERTGGSVSTLTIQRTQQEDSAVYLCASSLSGSLAYNEQFFGPGTRLTVL.

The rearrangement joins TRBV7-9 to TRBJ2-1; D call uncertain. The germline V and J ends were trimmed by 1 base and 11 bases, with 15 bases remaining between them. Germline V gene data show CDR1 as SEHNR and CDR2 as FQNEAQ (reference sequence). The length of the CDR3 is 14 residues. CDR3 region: CASSLELMARQQFF. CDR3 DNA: TGTGCCAGCAGCTTAGAGCTAATGGCGAGACAGCAGTTCTTC.